These T cell receptor beta chains were read from a single sample in a study of T-cell reconstitution after alpha-beta-depleted transplantation in children. TCRdb recomputed calls from the PCR reads with MiXCR, one row per CDR3 protein. The sample has 900,000 or so distinct CDR3 sequences; roughly 15% are singletons. The sample here was PBMCs, mostly from graft donor cells, taken 360 days after TCRalphabeta/CD19-depleted stem cell transplant. The receptors here all came from a male patient under 18 who had a stem cell transplant for acute lymphoblastic leukemia, so the T cells may come from the graft donor. CDR3s include the opening cysteine and the closing phenylalanine or tryptophan. A D gene is named only where the DNA matches it firmly. Clone size is given for some rows only: seen once, a few or many times, or a class if the clone is expanded.

few,TRBV20-1,13,NA,TRBJ1-2,CSAPEREGYGYTF,TGCAGTGCCCCAGAAAGGGAGGGATATGGCTACACCTTC
many,TRBV5-5,17,TRBD2,TRBJ2-1,CASSLARTSGRIKEQFF,TGTGCCAGCAGCTTGGCCCGGACTAGCGGGAGAATCAAGGAGCAGTTCTTC
few,TRBV28,13,NA,TRBJ2-7,CASSPPSVSEQYF,TGTGCCAGCAGCCCCCCCTCAGTCTCCGAGCAGTACTTC
many,TRBV5-1,13,NA,TRBJ1-2,CASSYGTAYGYTF,TGCGCCAGCAGCTACGGGACTGCCTATGGCTACACCTTC
NA,TRBV5-1,15,NA,TRBJ1-1,CASSLSQGLNTEAFF,TGCGCCAGCAGCTTGTCCCAGGGATTGAACACTGAAGCTTTCTTT
few,TRBV5-6,15,TRBD2,TRBJ2-1,CASSRSGIGYNEQFF,TGTGCCAGCAGCCGAAGCGGGATAGGGTACAATGAGCAGTTCTTC
few,TRBV3-1,16,TRBD2,TRBJ2-1,CASSQEGGTSSYEQFF,TGTGCCAGCAGCCAAGAAGGTGGGACTAGCAGCTATGAGCAGTTCTTC
many,TRBV4-1,15,NA,TRBJ1-2,CASSHMEGTDYGYTF,TGCGCCAGCAGCCATATGGAGGGGACGGACTATGGCTACACCTTC
few,TRBV2,15,TRBD1,TRBJ1-6,CASTDRAAYNSPLHF,TGTGCCAGCACCGACAGGGCGGCCTATAATTCACCCCTCCACTTT
few,TRBV29-1,15,NA,TRBJ2-7,CSVERGVRVSYEQYF,TGCAGCGTTGAAAGAGGGGTGAGGGTGTCCTACGAGCAGTACTTC
few,TRBV7-7,12,NA,TRBJ1-1,CASSRTGGTAFF,TGTGCCAGCAGTCGCACCGGGGGTACGGCTTTCTTT
NA,TRBV11-2,14,TRBD1,TRBJ2-5,CASSRGQERETQYF,TGTGCCAGCAGCCGCGGACAGGAGAGGGAGACCCAGTACTTC
NA,TRBV19,14,NA,TRBJ2-2,CASSIEGNTGELFF,TGTGCCAGTAGTATAGAAGGGAACACCGGGGAGCTGTTTTTT
many,TRBV29-1,16,TRBD2,TRBJ2-3,CSVEAPGLAGADTQYF,TGCAGCGTTGAAGCCCCGGGACTAGCGGGAGCAGATACGCAGTATTTT
many,TRBV5-1,18,TRBD2,TRBJ2-1,CASSLTGGREVSYNEQFF,TGCGCCAGCAGCCTGACGGGAGGGCGGGAGGTATCCTACAATGAGCAGTTCTTC
NA,TRBV11-2,20,TRBD2,TRBJ2-2,CASSYRLAGGLMRGTGELFF,TGTGCCAGCAGCTATCGACTAGCGGGAGGCCTCATGCGAGGTACCGGGGAGCTGTTTTTT
few,TRBV5-5,15,TRBD1,TRBJ2-5,CASKGIGTGEETQYF,TGTGCCAGCAAGGGTATCGGGACAGGGGAAGAGACCCAGTACTTC
NA,TRBV25-1,14,NA,TRBJ1-5,CASGGREGYQPQHF,TGTGCCAGCGGGGGACGGGAGGGGTATCAGCCCCAGCATTTT
many,TRBV10-3,14,NA,TRBJ2-7,CATYGGSQGGEQYF,TGTGCCACCTATGGGGGGTCCCAAGGGGGGGAGCAGTACTTC
NA,TRBV6-2/TRBV6-3,12,NA,TRBJ2-3,CASSSEGRTQYF,TGTGCCAGCAGTTCGGAGGGCCGTACGCAGTATTTT
few,TRBV7-9,12,NA,TRBJ1-3,CASSSQGYTIYF,TGTGCCAGCAGCTCACAGGGATACACCATATATTTT
NA,TRBV24-1,14,TRBD1,TRBJ2-1,CATRGTGSYNEQFF,TGTGCCACCAGAGGGACAGGGTCCTACAATGAGCAGTTCTTC
NA,TRBV27,14,NA,TRBJ2-7,CASRDRKGPSEQYF,TGTGCCAGCAGGGATAGAAAGGGCCCTTCCGAGCAGTACTTC
NA,TRBV13,15,NA,TRBJ2-1,CASRDEQGNYNEQFF,TGTGCCAGCAGAGACGAACAGGGAAATTACAATGAGCAGTTCTTC
NA,TRBV29-1,12,TRBD1,TRBJ1-2,CSVKTGGEGYTF,TGCAGCGTTAAGACAGGGGGGGAAGGCTACACCTTC
NA,TRBV20-1,13,NA,TRBJ2-7,CSARAGSSYEQYF,TGCAGTGCTAGGGCAGGGAGCTCCTACGAGCAGTACTTC
NA,TRBV7-9,13,NA,TRBJ2-7,CASTPSAYYEQYF,TGTGCCAGCACCCCTAGCGCGTACTACGAGCAGTACTTC
NA,TRBV5-1,16,TRBD2,TRBJ2-7,CASSRTSGRASYEQYF,TGCGCCAGCAGCCGGACTAGCGGGAGGGCCTCCTACGAGCAGTACTTC
NA,TRBV13,16,NA,TRBJ2-2,CASSPHLGYNTGELFF,TGTGCCAGCAGCCCTCACCTAGGTTACAACACCGGGGAGCTGTTTTTT
few,TRBV5-5,15,NA,TRBJ2-1,CASSQRVESYNEQFF,TGTGCCAGCAGCCAGAGGGTAGAAAGCTACAATGAGCAGTTCTTC
few,TRBV7-8,15,NA,TRBJ2-7,CASSLVSGSTYEQYF,TGTGCCAGCAGCTTAGTGTCGGGTTCAACCTACGAGCAGTACTTC
NA,TRBV11-1,18,TRBD2,TRBJ2-1,CASSLGLAGAVSYNEQFF,TGTGCCAGCAGCTTAGGGCTAGCGGGAGCCGTCTCCTACAATGAGCAGTTCTTC
NA,TRBV7-8,16,TRBD2,TRBJ2-1,CASSSKTSGRGDEQFF,TGTGCCAGCAGCTCCAAAACTAGCGGGAGAGGGGATGAGCAGTTCTTC
NA,TRBV6-9,17,TRBD2,TRBJ2-3,CASSYWASGSLADTQYF,TGTGCCAGCAGTTATTGGGCTAGCGGGAGTTTGGCAGATACGCAGTATTTT
NA,TRBV7-8,16,NA,TRBJ1-4,CASSLVRVPTNEKLFF,TGTGCCAGCAGCTTAGTCCGGGTCCCAACTAATGAAAAACTGTTTTTT
NA,TRBV30,10,NA,TRBJ1-1,CAWVEPEAFF,TGTGCCTGGGTGGAACCTGAAGCTTTCTTT
once,TRBV20-1,11,NA,TRBJ1-2,CSGQGSYGYTF,TGCAGTGGTCAGGGATCCTATGGCTACACCTTC
NA,TRBV9,15,TRBD1,TRBJ2-2,CASSPHRGSTGELFF,TGTGCCAGCAGCCCCCACAGGGGATCCACCGGGGAGCTGTTTTTT
NA,TRBV6-2/TRBV6-3,14,NA,TRBJ2-5,CASSYAGYQETQYF,TGTGCCAGCAGTTACGCAGGGTACCAAGAGACCCAGTACTTC
NA,TRBV6-2/TRBV6-3,14,TRBD1,TRBJ2-7,CASSDRLVRQGKYF,TGTGCCAGCAGTGACCGGTTGGTAAGACAGGGAAAGTACTTC
NA,TRBV6-1,13,TRBD1,TRBJ1-1,CASRGQRGTEAFF,TGTGCCAGCAGGGGACAGAGAGGGACTGAAGCTTTCTTT